This T cell receptor beta chain is from a study of CD8 T cells in ankylosing spondylitis. Whole-study findings and limits: There was a TCR beta motif, made of eight highly homologous variants, that appeared characteristic of ankylosing spondylitis blood. Reports say disease-linked clones showed up significantly more in matched ankylosing spondylitis synovial fluid.

TCRdb re-analysed the 5' RACE reads in MiXCR, keeping a single row per CDR3 protein. The sample includes more than 650,000 distinct CDR3 sequences, about 12% seen only once; the top ten take just over 0.5%. Comments on this clonotype: Its antigen is not known.

The germline V and J ends were trimmed by 3 bases and 10 bases, with 13 bases remaining between them. This CDR3 comprises 12 residues. Per germline, CDR1 DFQATT and CDR2 SNEGSKA (reference sequence). The clonotype originates from a male donor with ankylosing spondylitis. Sequences were obtained from blood, either unsorted or a sorted T cell fraction (not recorded which). The J gene is TRBJ2-1, the V gene TRBV20-1, with D possibly being TRBD1 or TRBD2 (5 bases each). In DNA form, the CDR3 reads TGCAGTGCTAGTCGGGGCCGACAGGAGCAGTTCTTC. Encoded protein: CSASRGRQEQFF.